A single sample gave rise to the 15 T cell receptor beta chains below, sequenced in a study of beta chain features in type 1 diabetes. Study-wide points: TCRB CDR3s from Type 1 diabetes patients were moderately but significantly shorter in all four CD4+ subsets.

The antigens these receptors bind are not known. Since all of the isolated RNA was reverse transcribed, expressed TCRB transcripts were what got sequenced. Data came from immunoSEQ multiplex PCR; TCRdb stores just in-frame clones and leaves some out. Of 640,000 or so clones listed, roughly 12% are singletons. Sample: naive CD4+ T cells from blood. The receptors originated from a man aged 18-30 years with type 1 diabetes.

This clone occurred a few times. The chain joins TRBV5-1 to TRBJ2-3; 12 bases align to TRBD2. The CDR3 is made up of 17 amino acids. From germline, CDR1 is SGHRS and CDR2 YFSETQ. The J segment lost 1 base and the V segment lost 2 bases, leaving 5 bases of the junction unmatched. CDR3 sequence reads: CASSFDRTSGGTDTQYF. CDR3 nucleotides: TGCGCCAGCAGCTTTGATCGGACTAGCGGGGGCACAGATACGCAGTATTTT. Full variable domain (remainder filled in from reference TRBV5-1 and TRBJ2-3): KAGVTQTPRYLIKTRGQQVTLSCSPISGHRSVSWYQQTPGQGLQFLFEYFSETQRNKGNFPGRFSGRQFSNSRSEMNVSTLELGDSALYLCASSFDRTSGGTDTQYFGPGTRLTVL.

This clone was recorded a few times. Here the CDR3 reads CASSPTNERMETQYF. CDR3 nucleotide sequence: TGTGCCAGCAGCCCAACCAACGAAAGGATGGAGACCCAGTACTTC. The chain recombines TRBV7-3 with TRBJ2-5, with no clear D. V lost 5 bases to trimming and J lost 5 bases, with 18 bases between them. Germline CDR1 and CDR2: SGHTA and FQGTGA. This CDR3 spans 15 amino acids.

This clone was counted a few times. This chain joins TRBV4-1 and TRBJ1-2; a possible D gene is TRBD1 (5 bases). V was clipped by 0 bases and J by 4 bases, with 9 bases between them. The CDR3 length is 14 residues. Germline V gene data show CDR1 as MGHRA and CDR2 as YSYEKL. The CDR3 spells CASSQDEGVYGYTF. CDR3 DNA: TGCGCCAGCAGCCAAGATGAAGGGGTCTATGGCTACACCTTC.

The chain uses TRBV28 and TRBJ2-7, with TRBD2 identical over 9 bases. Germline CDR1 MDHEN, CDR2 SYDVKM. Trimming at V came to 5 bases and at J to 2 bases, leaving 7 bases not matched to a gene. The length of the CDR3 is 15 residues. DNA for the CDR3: TGTGCCAGCAGTGCATTGACTAGCGGTGCCTACGAGCAGTACTTC. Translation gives CASSALTSGAYEQYF.

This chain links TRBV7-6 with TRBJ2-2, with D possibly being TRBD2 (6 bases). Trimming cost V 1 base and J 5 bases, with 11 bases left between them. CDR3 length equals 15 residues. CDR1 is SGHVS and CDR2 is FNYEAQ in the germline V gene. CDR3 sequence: CASSLGRAGTGELFF. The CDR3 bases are TGTGCCAGCAGCTTAGGGCGAGCGGGTACCGGGGAGCTGTTTTTT. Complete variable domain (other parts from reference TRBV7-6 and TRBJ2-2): GAGVSQSPRYKVTKRGQDVALRCDPISGHVSLYWYRQALGQGPEFLTYFNYEAQQDKSGLPNDRFSAERPEGSISTLTIQRTEQRDSAMYRCASSLGRAGTGELFFGEGSRLTVL.

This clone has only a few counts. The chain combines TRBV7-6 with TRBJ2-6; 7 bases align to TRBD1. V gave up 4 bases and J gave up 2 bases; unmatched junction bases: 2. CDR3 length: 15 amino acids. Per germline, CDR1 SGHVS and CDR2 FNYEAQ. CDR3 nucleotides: TGTGCCAGCAGCTCGGGACAGCCTGGGGCCAACGTCCTGACTTTC. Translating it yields CASSSGQPGANVLTF.

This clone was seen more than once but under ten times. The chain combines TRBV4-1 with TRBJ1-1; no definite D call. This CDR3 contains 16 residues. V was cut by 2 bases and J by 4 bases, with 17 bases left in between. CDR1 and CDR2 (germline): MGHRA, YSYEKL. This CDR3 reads CASSQSGPLMSTEAFF. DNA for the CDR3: TGCGCCAGCAGCCAATCCGGACCCCTGATGAGCACTGAAGCTTTCTTT.

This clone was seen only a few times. In nucleotides, the CDR3 is TGTGCCAGCAGTCGGTTGTCTGGGGCCAACGTCCTGACTTTC. Protein sequence: CASSRLSGANVLTF. The chain has TRBV2 and TRBJ2-6; unclear D gene. From germline, CDR1 is SNHLY and CDR2 FYNNEI. This CDR3 is 14 amino acids long. Trimming took off 5 bases at V and 1 base at J, with 6 bases between the two ends.

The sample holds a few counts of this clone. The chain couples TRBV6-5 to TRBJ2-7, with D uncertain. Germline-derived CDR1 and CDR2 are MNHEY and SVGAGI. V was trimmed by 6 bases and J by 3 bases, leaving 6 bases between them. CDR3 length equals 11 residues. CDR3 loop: CASRTFYEQYF. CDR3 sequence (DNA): TGTGCCAGCAGGACTTTCTACGAGCAGTACTTC.

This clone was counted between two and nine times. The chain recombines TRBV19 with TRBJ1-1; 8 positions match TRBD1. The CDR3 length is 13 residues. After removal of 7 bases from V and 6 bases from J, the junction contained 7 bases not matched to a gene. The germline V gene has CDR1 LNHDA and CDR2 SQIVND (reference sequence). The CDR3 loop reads CASIPDRGPEAFF. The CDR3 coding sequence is TGTGCCAGTATCCCAGACAGGGGCCCTGAAGCTTTCTTT.

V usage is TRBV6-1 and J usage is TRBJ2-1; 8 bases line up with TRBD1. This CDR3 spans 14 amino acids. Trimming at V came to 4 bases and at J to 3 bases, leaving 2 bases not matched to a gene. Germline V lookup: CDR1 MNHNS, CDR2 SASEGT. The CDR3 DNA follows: TGTGCCAGCAGTGGGACAGGGAACTACAATGAGCAGTTCTTC. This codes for CASSGTGNYNEQFF.

The CDR3 DNA sequence: TGTGCCAGCAGTGAAGCGGCAGGGGATCAGCCCCAGCATTTT. Translation: CASSEAAGDQPQHF. The rearrangement links TRBV2 to TRBJ1-5; the D gene is possibly TRBD1 (6 bases). Trimming left V 0 bases short and J 5 bases short, with 8 bases between. The CDR3 consists of 14 residues. CDR1 SNHLY and CDR2 FYNNEI come from the germline V gene.

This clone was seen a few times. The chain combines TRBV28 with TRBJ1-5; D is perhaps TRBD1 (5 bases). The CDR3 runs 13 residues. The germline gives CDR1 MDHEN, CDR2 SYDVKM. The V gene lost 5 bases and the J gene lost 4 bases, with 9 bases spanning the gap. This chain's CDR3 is CASSLTGNQPQHF. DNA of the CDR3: TGTGCCAGCAGTCTCACAGGAAATCAGCCCCAGCATTTT.

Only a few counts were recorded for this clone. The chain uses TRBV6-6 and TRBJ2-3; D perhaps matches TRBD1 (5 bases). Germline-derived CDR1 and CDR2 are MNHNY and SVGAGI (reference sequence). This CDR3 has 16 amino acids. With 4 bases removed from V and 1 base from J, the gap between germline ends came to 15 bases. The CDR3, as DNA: TGTGCCAGCAGTTCGCTACAGGTTTTCGGCACAGATACGCAGTATTTT. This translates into CASSSLQVFGTDTQYF.

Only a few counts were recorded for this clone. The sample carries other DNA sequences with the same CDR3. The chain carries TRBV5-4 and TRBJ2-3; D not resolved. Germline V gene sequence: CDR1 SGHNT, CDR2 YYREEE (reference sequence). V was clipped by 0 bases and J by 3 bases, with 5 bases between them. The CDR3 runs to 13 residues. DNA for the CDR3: TGTGCCAGCAGCTTGGCCGGGACAGATACGCAGTATTTT. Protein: CASSLAGTDTQYF.